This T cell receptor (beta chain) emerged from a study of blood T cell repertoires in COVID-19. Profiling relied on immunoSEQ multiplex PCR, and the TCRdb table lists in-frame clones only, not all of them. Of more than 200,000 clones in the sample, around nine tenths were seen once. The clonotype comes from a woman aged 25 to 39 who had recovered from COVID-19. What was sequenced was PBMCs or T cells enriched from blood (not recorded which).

The CDR3 here is CASSLGQTGELFF. Written as DNA, the CDR3 is TGTGCCAGCAGCTTAGGCCAGACCGGGGAGCTGTTTTTT. V and J are TRBV11-3 and TRBJ2-2; D gene uncertain. This CDR3 comprises 13 residues. Germline V gives CDR1 SGHNT, CDR2 YENEEA. The germline V and J ends were trimmed by 1 base and 5 bases, with 5 bases remaining between them.